This TCR beta chain was found in a study of T cell changes during pregnancy in multiple sclerosis. The V gene's germline CDR1 is SGHNT and CDR2 YYREEE (reference sequence). The V gene lost 0 bases and the J gene lost 2 bases, with 8 bases spanning the gap. The CDR3 loop spans 14 amino acids. This clone was observed a single time. Sequencing used immunoSEQ multiplex PCR; TCRdb keeps in-frame clones, though not all of them. The sample consists of fewer than 80,000 clones, roughly 90% of them appearing once. This sequence originates from a female donor in good health, enrolled as a control in a pregnancy study. This chain uses TRBV5-4 with TRBJ1-2, with D tentatively TRBD1 (6 bases). The starting material was CD4+ T cells from peripheral blood mononuclear cells, obtained in the third trimester of pregnancy. DNA for the CDR3: TGTGCCAGCAGCTTGGTGGGACAAAACTATGGCTACACCTTC. This gives the protein CASSLVGQNYGYTF.